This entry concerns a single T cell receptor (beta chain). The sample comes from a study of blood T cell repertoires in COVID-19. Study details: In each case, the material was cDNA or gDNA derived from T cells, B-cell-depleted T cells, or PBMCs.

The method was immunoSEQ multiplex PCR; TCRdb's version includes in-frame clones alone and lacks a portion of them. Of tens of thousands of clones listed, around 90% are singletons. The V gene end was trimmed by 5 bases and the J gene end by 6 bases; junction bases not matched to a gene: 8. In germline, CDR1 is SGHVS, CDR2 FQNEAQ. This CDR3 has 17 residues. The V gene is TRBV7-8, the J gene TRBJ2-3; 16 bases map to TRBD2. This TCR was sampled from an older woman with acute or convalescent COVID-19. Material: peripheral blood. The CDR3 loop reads CASSERGLAGGRDTQYF. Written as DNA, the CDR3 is TGTGCCAGCAGCGAAAGGGGACTAGCGGGAGGGCGGGATACGCAGTATTTT.